This T cell receptor beta chain is from a study of STAT3 mutations in large granular lymphocyte leukemia. About the study: Among longitudinally sequenced T-LGLL patients, roughly half had canonical activating STAT3 mutations detected.

There are a few counts of this clone. Its antigen is not known. Study-level points and caveats: A small but highly pathogenic clone may have been missed. In T-cell large granular lymphocyte leukemia, about half of patients showed multiple immunodominant subclonotypes.

Average productive template count per sample was about 40,000. TCRdb's table, derived via immunoSEQ multiplex PCR, lists solely in-frame clones and lacks some. The table has around 10,000 clones, 85% to 90% seen once. The ends were cut back, 4 bases at V and 11 bases at J, with 18 bases in the middle. This CDR3 region has 13 residues. Germline CDR1 is SGHKS and CDR2 is YYEKEE (reference sequence). The sequenced material came from peripheral blood mononuclear cells. The sequence was collected from a man aged 55-75 years with T-cell large granular lymphocyte leukemia. Some clones in this sample may be carry-over from other donors' samples. The chain joins TRBV5-5 to TRBJ1-1; possibly TRBD1 for D (6 bases). CDR3 DNA: TGTGCCAGCAGCCTCGACAGGACCCCAGGGGCTTTCTTT. The encoded protein is CASSLDRTPGAFF.